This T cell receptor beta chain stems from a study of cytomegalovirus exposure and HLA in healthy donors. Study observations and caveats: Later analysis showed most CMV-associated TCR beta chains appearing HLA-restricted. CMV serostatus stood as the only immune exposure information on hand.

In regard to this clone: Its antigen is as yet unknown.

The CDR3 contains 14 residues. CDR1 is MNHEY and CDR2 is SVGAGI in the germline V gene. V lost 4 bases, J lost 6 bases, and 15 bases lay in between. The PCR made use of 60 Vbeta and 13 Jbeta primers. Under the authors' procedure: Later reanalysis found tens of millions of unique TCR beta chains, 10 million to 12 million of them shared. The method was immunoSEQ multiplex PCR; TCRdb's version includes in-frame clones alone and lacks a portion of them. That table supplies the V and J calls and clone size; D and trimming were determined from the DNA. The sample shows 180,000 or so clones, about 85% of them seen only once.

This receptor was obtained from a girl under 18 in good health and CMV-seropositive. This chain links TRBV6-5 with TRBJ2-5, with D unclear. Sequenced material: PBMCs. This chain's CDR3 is CASSLVALDKTQYF. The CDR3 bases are TGTGCCAGCAGTTTGGTAGCCTTGGATAAGACCCAGTACTTC.